What follows are 15 T cell receptor beta chains derived from one specimen sequenced in a study of blood T cell repertoires in COVID-19. TCRdb keeps only in-frame clones here, not all; method: immunoSEQ multiplex PCR. The sample records about 220,000 clones, roughly 86% being singletons. Material for sequencing was PBMCs or T cells enriched from blood (not recorded which). The receptors come from a woman aged 30 to 39 with acute COVID-19.

This clone was counted a few times. This rearrangement joins TRBV7-9 to TRBJ2-2, with 7 bases aligning to TRBD1. V trimming: 3 bases; J trimming: 6 bases; junction bases outside the gene matches: 10. The CDR3 is 16 amino acids. The germline CDR1 and CDR2 sequences are SEHNR and FQNEAQ (reference sequence). The CDR3 sequence is CASSFGSSQGAGELFF. CDR3 in DNA: TGTGCCAGCAGCTTCGGTTCATCGCAGGGGGCCGGGGAGCTGTTTTTT.

V is TRBV10-2 and J is TRBJ1-6, with 10 positions matching TRBD1. CDR1 is WSHSY and CDR2 is SAAADI in the germline V gene. The J segment lost 9 bases and the V segment lost 2 bases, leaving 7 bases of the junction unmatched. CDR3 length: 16 amino acids. Here the CDR3 DNA reads TGCGCCAGCAGTGAGCCACCCGGGACAGGGGTTTCACCCCTCCACTTT. This encodes CASSEPPGTGVSPLHF.

The rearrangement links TRBV5-1 to TRBJ1-6; 7 nucleotides line up with TRBD1. With 4 bases clipped from V and 9 bases from J, the junction kept 7 bases outside the gene matches. There are 14 residues in the CDR3. CDR1 and CDR2 from the germline V gene are SGHRS and YFSETQ. In nucleotides, the CDR3 is TGCGCCAGCAGCCTGAGACAGGGCGCTTCACCCCTCCACTTT. It specifies CASSLRQGASPLHF.

The chain combines TRBV11-2 with TRBJ1-6, with D maybe TRBD1 (5 bases). V dropped 1 base and J dropped 4 bases, with 14 bases sitting between them. CDR1 is SGHAT and CDR2 is FQNNGV in the germline V gene. CDR3 size: 17 residues. CDR3 loop: CASSLGGRGDYNSPLHF. CDR3 in DNA: TGTGCCAGCAGCTTAGGTGGGCGGGGCGATTATAATTCACCCCTCCACTTT.

This chain uses TRBV5-6 with TRBJ1-2; D possibly corresponds to TRBD1 (6 bases). Germline CDR1 SGHDT, CDR2 YYEEEE. This CDR3 contains 11 residues. V was shortened by 0 bases and J by 11 bases, with 8 bases between the two germline ends. Here the CDR3 DNA reads TGTGCCAGCAGCTTGGAGGGGGTTTACACCTTC. Translating gives CASSLEGVYTF. Full variable domain (rest looked up from reference TRBV5-6 and TRBJ1-2): DAGVTQSPTHLIKTRGQQVTLRCSPKSGHDTVSWYQQALGQGPQFIFQYYEEEERQRGNFPDRFSGHQFPNYSSELNVNALLLGDSALYLCASSLEGVYTFGSGTRLTVV.

The rearrangement joins TRBV19 to TRBJ1-6; TRBD1 matches at 8 bases. The CDR3 consists of 16 residues. Germline-derived CDR1 and CDR2 are LNHDA and SQIVND (reference sequence). J lost 10 bases, V lost 3 bases, and 11 bases had no gene match. The CDR3 protein is CASSMGQVNEGSPLHF. The DNA for the CDR3 is TGTGCCAGTAGTATGGGACAGGTCAATGAAGGCTCACCCCTCCACTTT.

The rearrangement links TRBV6-5 to TRBJ2-7; D is undetermined. The germline gives CDR1 MNHEY, CDR2 SVGAGI. The CDR3 loop spans 14 amino acids. The V gene lost 0 bases and the J gene lost 5 bases, with 11 bases spanning the gap. This CDR3 is CASSYSQVTHEQYF. The CDR3 DNA reads as TGTGCCAGCAGTTACTCCCAGGTGACCCACGAGCAGTACTTC.

The chain joins TRBV27 to TRBJ1-2, with D hard to call. Germline assignment: CDR1 MNHEY and CDR2 SMNVEV (reference sequence). The CDR3 has 15 residues. The ends were cut back, 5 bases at V and 7 bases at J, with 20 bases in the middle. CDR3 amino acids: CASSKAADILIGYTF. The CDR3 DNA sequence: TGTGCCAGCAGTAAGGCGGCCGATATACTTATTGGCTACACCTTC.

The chain carries TRBV11-3 and TRBJ1-1; D ambiguous. The CDR3 totals 13 residues. Germline V CDR1 and CDR2: SGHNT, YENEEA. Deletions cut 4 bases from V and 1 base from J, with 7 bases between. CDR3 residues: CASSSLANTEAFF. The CDR3 coding sequence is TGTGCCAGCAGCTCCCTAGCGAACACTGAAGCTTTCTTT.

V and J are TRBV6-5 and TRBJ2-7, with D perhaps TRBD2 (6 bases). CDR1 MNHEY and CDR2 SVGAGI come from the germline V gene. The CDR3 consists of 14 residues. With 6 bases removed from V and 4 bases from J, the gap between germline ends came to 16 bases. As DNA, the CDR3 is TGTGCCAGCAGGGAGGTTCGGGGGACGTACGAGCAGTACTTC. It specifies CASREVRGTYEQYF.

V is TRBV4-3 and J is TRBJ2-3, with D tentatively TRBD2 (6 bases). The germline CDR1 and CDR2 sequences are LGHNA and YSLEER. With 0 bases removed from V and 0 bases from J, the gap between germline ends came to 7 bases. CDR3 size: 15 residues. CDR3 sequence: CASSQDTSSTDTQYF. In nucleotides, the CDR3 is TGCGCCAGCAGCCAAGACACTAGCAGCACAGATACGCAGTATTTT.

This rearrangement joins TRBV7-6 to TRBJ2-3; 8 bases line up with TRBD1. The CDR3 loop spans 19 amino acids. Per germline, CDR1 SGHVS and CDR2 FNYEAQ. Trimming took 4 bases from V and 2 from J; bases not matched to a gene: 17. For the CDR3, the DNA is TGTGCCAGCAGCTCACGTACCCCGTCCGGGACAGGAGCCACAGATACGCAGTATTTT. This gives the protein CASSSRTPSGTGATDTQYF.

This clone was seen repeatedly, ten times or more. The chain employs TRBV19 and TRBJ1-1; unclear D gene. The CDR3 runs to 14 residues. Looked up from germline, CDR1 is LNHDA and CDR2 is SQIVND (reference sequence). With 7 bases removed from V and 1 base from J, the gap between germline ends came to 13 bases. The CDR3 reads CASTPRYGNTEAFF. The CDR3 nucleotides read TGTGCCAGTACCCCGCGTTACGGGAACACTGAAGCTTTCTTT.

The chain combines TRBV6-6 with TRBJ2-3; 8 bases are a match to TRBD1. The J segment lost 5 bases and the V segment lost 10 bases, leaving 11 bases of the junction unmatched. Germline CDR1 is MNHNY and CDR2 is SVGAGI (reference sequence). CDR3 length: 14 residues. The CDR3 loop reads CAINLGRGQDTQYF. DNA of the CDR3: TGTGCCATCAACTTGGGCAGGGGGCAAGATACGCAGTATTTT.

This clone was seen only a few times. This chain uses TRBV5-1 with TRBJ1-2; TRBD1 agrees at 7 bases. The CDR3 runs to 14 residues. Germline V gene lookup returns CDR1 SGHRS and CDR2 YFSETQ. J was trimmed by 7 bases and V by 2 bases; bases with no gene match: 8. For the CDR3, the DNA is TGCGCCAGCAGCTTAGGAGGGGGCGCCTCTGGCTACACCTTC. This encodes CASSLGGGASGYTF.